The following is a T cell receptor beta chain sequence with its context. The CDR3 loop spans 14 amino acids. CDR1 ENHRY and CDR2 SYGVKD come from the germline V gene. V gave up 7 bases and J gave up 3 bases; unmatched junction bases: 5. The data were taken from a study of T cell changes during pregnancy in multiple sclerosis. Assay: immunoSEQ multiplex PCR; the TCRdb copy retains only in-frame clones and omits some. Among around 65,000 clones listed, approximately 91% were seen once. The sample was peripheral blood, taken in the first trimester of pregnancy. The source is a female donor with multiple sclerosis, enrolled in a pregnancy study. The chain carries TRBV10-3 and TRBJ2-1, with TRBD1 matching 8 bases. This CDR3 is CAITGQGSYNEQFF. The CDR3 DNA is TGTGCCATCACCGGACAGGGTAGCTACAATGAGCAGTTCTTC.